The 25 T cell receptor beta chains listed next were all sequenced from one sample in a study of blood T cells in healthy people across ages (dated by TCRdb to 2014 to 2015). Libraries were built with 5' RACE. Instrument on record: Illumina HiSeq 2500. A second PCR of roughly 7 to 12 cycles was run with a J-beta primer mix and a sample-barcoded 5' primer. TCRdb applied fastp at Q25 and MiXCR to the public reads, then kept only in-frame beta chains. Merged by CDR3 protein, the rows form single entries marked with the most common genes and DNA. The sample profile shows about 930,000 distinct CDR3 sequences; almost 30% of them were found once. Roughly 10% of the sample goes to the ten largest clones. These data are also associated with another study on T cells of mothers and their children.

The sequencing input was blood. These receptors originate from a woman aged 35 to 49 in good health.

In this sample, this clonotype turned up a few times. This chain links TRBV4-3 with TRBJ1-6, with 7 bases matching TRBD1. This CDR3 contains 13 residues. Losses at the gene ends were 1 base for V and 11 bases for J; bases not matched to a gene: 2. CDR1 and CDR2 from the germline V gene are LGHNA and YSLEER. As DNA, the CDR3 is TGCGCCAGCAGCCAAGTAACAGGGGCACCCCTCCACTTT. Protein product: CASSQVTGAPLHF.

The chain links TRBV18 to TRBJ1-6, with D possibly being TRBD1 (5 bases). Trimming shortened V by 4 bases and J by 4 bases, and 8 bases separated the two germline ends. The CDR3 extends over 14 amino acids. Germline V gives CDR1 KGHSH, CDR2 LQKENI. The DNA of the CDR3 is TGTGCCAGCTCACACGACAGTTATAATTCACCCCTCCACTTT. Translation: CASSHDSYNSPLHF.

In its sample, this clonotype was seen many times. This sequence joins TRBV30 and TRBJ2-6; 8 nucleotides match TRBD1. V dropped 3 bases and J dropped 0; count of bases not matched to a gene: 7. Germline V gene data show CDR1 as GTSNPN and CDR2 as SVGIG (reference sequence). CDR3 size: 17 residues. The CDR3 DNA sequence: TGTGCCTGGAGCGCACGGACAGGGCGCTCTGGGGCCAACGTCCTGACTTTC. It specifies CAWSARTGRSGANVLTF.

There are a few counts of this clonotype. The V and J genes are TRBV20-1 and TRBJ1-5, with a possible D match to TRBD1 (5 bases). Germline CDR1 reads DFQATT; CDR2 reads SNEGSKA (reference sequence). CDR3 length: 16 amino acids. Trimming stripped 5 bases from V and 4 bases from J, with 21 bases between. The CDR3 sequence: CSAGPRGGRLNQPQHF. The DNA for the CDR3 is TGCAGTGCTGGCCCTCGGGGCGGCCGTCTAAATCAGCCCCAGCATTTT.

There are many counts of this clonotype. The genes are TRBV29-1 and TRBJ1-2; tentative D call: TRBD1 (5 bases). The CDR3 consists of 13 residues. Germline V gene data show CDR1 as SQVTM and CDR2 as ANQGSEA. The V end was cut by 0 bases, the J end by 8 bases, with 13 bases between. The CDR3: CSVEDWQGNGYTF. CDR3 in DNA: TGCAGCGTTGAAGATTGGCAGGGAAACGGCTACACCTTC.

This clonotype was counted once. A much larger clonotype is one base distant, so this may be a read error. The gene calls are TRBV9 and TRBJ2-7; D may be TRBD1 or TRBD2 (6 bases each). The germline gives CDR1 SGDLS, CDR2 YYNGEE. The CDR3 runs to 16 residues. The CDR3 loop is CTSSGEAQGLSYEQYF. The CDR3 nucleotides read TGTACCAGCAGCGGAGAGGCACAGGGACTCTCCTACGAGCAGTACTTC.

Many counts were recorded for this clonotype. The chain joins TRBV9 to TRBJ1-2; 9 bases agree with TRBD1. Unmatched junction bases numbered 9, after V lost 4 bases and J lost 8 bases. This CDR3 is built from 14 residues. Per germline, CDR1 SGDLS and CDR2 YYNGEE. The CDR3 DNA reads TGTGCCAGCAGCTCCGGAGGGACAGGGTTCGGCTACACCTTC. Amino acids: CASSSGGTGFGYTF.

The chain joins TRBV28 to TRBJ2-3, with 10 bases matching TRBD2. The CDR3 has 16 residues. The J segment lost 0 bases and the V segment lost 5 bases, leaving 5 bases of the junction unmatched. Per the germline V gene, CDR1 is MDHEN and CDR2 is SYDVKM. CDR3 amino acids: CASSTPGLASTDTQYF. Written as DNA, the CDR3 is TGTGCCAGCAGTACCCCGGGACTAGCGAGCACAGATACGCAGTATTTT. The full variable domain, in which reference TRBV28 and TRBJ2-3 provide the parts outside the CDR3, is DVKVTQSSRYLVKRTGEKVFLECVQDMDHENMFWYRQDPGLGLRLIYFSYDVKMKEKGDIPEGYSVSREKKERFSLILESASTNQTSMYLCASSTPGLASTDTQYFGPGTRLTVL.

This clonotype was seen at least ten times. The V call is TRBV5-5, the J call TRBJ2-2; D not resolved. CDR3 size: 17 residues. V gave up 0 bases and J gave up 1 base, with 13 bases separating them. Germline V CDR1 and CDR2: SGHKS, YYEKEE (reference sequence). The CDR3 DNA reads TGTGCCAGCAGCTTGGAGCAGCTTCTCTTGAACACCGGGGAGCTGTTTTTT. Its protein product is CASSLEQLLLNTGELFF.

The rearrangement joins TRBV6-5 to TRBJ2-7; D possibly corresponds to TRBD1 (6 bases). Germline V lookup: CDR1 MNHEY, CDR2 SVGAGI. This CDR3 is 13 amino acids long. The V gene lost 4 bases and the J gene lost 6 bases, with 13 bases spanning the gap. The CDR3 sequence: CASSSGTSGEQYF. The CDR3 coding sequence is TGTGCCAGCAGTTCCGGGACATCGGGCGAGCAGTACTTC.

This clonotype was seen a few times. The CDR3 sequence: CASRLTGTSRETQYF. The CDR3 nucleotides are TGTGCCAGCAGGCTTACCGGGACTAGCAGAGAGACCCAGTACTTC. This chain uses TRBV2 with TRBJ2-5; the match to TRBD2 covers 9 bases. Germline trimming cut 6 bases from V and 4 bases from J; bases unmatched to any gene: 9. Germline V gene data show CDR1 as SNHLY and CDR2 as FYNNEI. The length of the CDR3 is 15 residues.

This clonotype has more than one count but fewer than ten. J is TRBJ2-1 and V is TRBV5-1; no firm D call. Germline assignment: CDR1 SGHRS and CDR2 YFSETQ. Trimming shortened V by 3 bases and J by 3 bases, and 16 bases separated the two germline ends. This CDR3 contains 16 residues. CDR3: CASSSRVMGSYNEQFF. The CDR3 region has the DNA TGCGCCAGCAGCTCCAGAGTGATGGGCAGCTACAATGAGCAGTTCTTC.

This clonotype showed up just a few times. The chain combines TRBV7-9 with TRBJ2-7; 11 bases align to TRBD1. V lost 5 bases and J lost 2; bases outside the gene matches: 5. This CDR3 spans 15 amino acids. CDR1 is SEHNR and CDR2 is FQNEAQ in the germline V gene (reference sequence). The DNA for the CDR3 is TGTGCCAGCAGCCCCGGACAGGGGGCGCCCTACGAGCAGTACTTC. Protein: CASSPGQGAPYEQYF.

The table lists this clonotype with a few counts. The chain joins TRBV7-2 to TRBJ2-5; 9 nucleotides line up with TRBD1. CDR3 length: 14 residues. Germline loops: CDR1 SGHTA, CDR2 FQGNSA. Germline trimming cut 8 bases from V and 5 bases from J; bases unmatched to any gene: 9. DNA for the CDR3: TGTGCCAGCGGCCGGACAGGGGAGAAGGAGACCCAGTACTTC. Protein: CASGRTGEKETQYF.

The V gene is TRBV6-6, the J gene TRBJ1-1, with a weak D call TRBD1 (6 bases). This CDR3 comprises 17 residues. V lost 1 base, J lost 0 bases, and 15 bases lay in between. Germline CDR1 reads MNHNY; CDR2 reads SVGAGI (reference sequence). The CDR3 sequence is CASSYFTGSALNTEAFF. The CDR3 region has the DNA TGTGCCAGCAGTTACTTTACAGGGAGCGCTTTGAACACTGAAGCTTTCTTT.

The chain joins TRBV2 to TRBJ2-3, with TRBD2 matching over 7 bases. Germline trimming cut 6 bases from V and 2 bases from J; bases unmatched to any gene: 8. The CDR3 consists of 15 residues. Germline CDR1 and CDR2: SNHLY and FYNNEI. This CDR3 is CASRGERGLTDTQYF. The CDR3 DNA follows: TGTGCCAGCAGAGGAGAGCGGGGCCTCACAGATACGCAGTATTTT.

The V and J genes are TRBV20-1 and TRBJ1-4; D is perhaps TRBD1 (6 bases). The V end was cut by 0 bases, the J end by 7 bases, with 18 bases between. There are 16 residues in the CDR3. Germline CDR1 and CDR2: DFQATT and SNEGSKA (reference sequence). For the CDR3, the DNA is TGCAGTGCTAGAGAAATAGAGGGGGGGCCTGGTGAAAAACTGTTTTTT. It encodes CSAREIEGGPGEKLFF.

On this clonotype: A much larger clone lies a single base off, so this may be a read error. This chain joins TRBV20-1 and TRBJ2-3; TRBD2 matches at 12 bases. The CDR3 has 15 amino acids. Germline lookup yields CDR1 DFQATT and CDR2 SNEGSKA (reference sequence). This CDR3 reads CSASLLAGGSDTRYF. The CDR3 coding sequence is TGCAGTGCGTCCCTTCTAGCGGGGGGGTCAGATACGCGGTATTTT.

The rearrangement joins TRBV25-1 to TRBJ2-2; perhaps TRBD1 as D (6 bases). This CDR3 comprises 12 residues. The V end was cut by 6 bases, the J end by 7 bases, with 9 bases between. From germline, CDR1 is MGHDK and CDR2 SYGVNS. Here the CDR3 DNA reads TGTGCCAGCAGACACAGGGACGGGGAGCTGTTTTTT. This gives the protein CASRHRDGELFF.

This clonotype was seen at least ten times. The J gene is TRBJ2-5, the V gene TRBV27; 7 bases match TRBD2. V gave up 6 bases and J gave up 2 bases; unmatched junction bases: 21. In germline, CDR1 is MNHEY, CDR2 SMNVEV (reference sequence). The CDR3 loop spans 19 amino acids. The CDR3 spells CASRIRGASGRLRQETQYF. The CDR3 DNA follows: TGTGCCAGCAGAATTAGAGGTGCTAGCGGCCGGTTGAGGCAAGAGACCCAGTACTTC.

This clonotype was recorded a few times. An end of the junction does not agree with germline; a read error may underlie this. The chain's CDR3 is CARSAHPASLANYGYTF. In nucleotides, the CDR3 is TGTGCCAGGAGCGCCCACCCGGCGAGTCTAGCTAACTATGGCTACACCTTC. This rearrangement joins TRBV9 to TRBJ1-2; no reliable D call. CDR1 is SGDLS, CDR2 YYNGEE, per germline. The CDR3 sequence is 17 residues long.

This clonotype occurred many times. The J gene is TRBJ2-3, the V gene TRBV15; D is undetermined. This CDR3 has 17 amino acids. V shed 3 bases and J shed 0 bases, with 16 bases lying between them. Per the germline V gene, CDR1 is LNHNV and CDR2 is YYDKDF (reference sequence). CDR3 sequence (DNA): TGTGCCACCAGCAGTCCCCGACTGAACCCTAGCACAGATACGCAGTATTTT. Translation: CATSSPRLNPSTDTQYF.

In this sample, this clonotype turned up many times. A much larger clone lies one base from this, so it may be a read error. The chain links TRBV14 to TRBJ2-5; D unresolved. This CDR3 region has 11 residues. Germline V gene sequence: CDR1 SGHDN, CDR2 FVKESK. V was clipped by 0 bases and J by 11 bases, with 7 bases between them. CDR3 sequence: CASSQDNEQYF. In nucleotides, the CDR3 is TGTGCCAGCAGCCAAGATAATGAGCAGTACTTC.

This clonotype has a count of ten or more. This chain uses TRBV27 with TRBJ2-4; 8 nucleotides agree with TRBD2. The germline V gene has CDR1 MNHEY and CDR2 SMNVEV (reference sequence). The CDR3 runs 15 residues. Trimming cost V 6 bases and J 1 base; bases outside gene matches: 5. The CDR3 nucleotides are TGTGCCAGCAGCATTAGCGGGGTTGCCAAAAACATTCAGTACTTC. Protein sequence: CASSISGVAKNIQYF.

This clonotype has more than one count but fewer than ten. The chain recombines TRBV9 with TRBJ2-1; TRBD2 matches 7 bases. The V and J ends lost 3 bases and 12 bases, in that order; junction bases with no gene match: 9. This CDR3 has 13 amino acids. Germline CDR1 SGDLS, CDR2 YYNGEE. In nucleotides, the CDR3 is TGTGCCAGCAGCGGGGAGCGGGGCCAGGTGCAGTTCTTC. Translation gives CASSGERGQVQFF.